What follows are 10 T cell receptor beta chains derived from one specimen sequenced in a study of T-cell memory formation after mild COVID-19 (dated by TCRdb to about 2021). Libraries were made using 5' RACE. Sequencer: Illumina NovaSeq 6000. The public reads were quality trimmed at Q25 with fastp and then assembled into clones with MiXCR by TCRdb, keeping productive beta chains. Rows merge per CDR3 protein into single entries with the most common DNA and genes. The sample table holds 170,000 or so distinct CDR3 sequences, of which 30% to 35% were seen once. Around 12% of the sample lies in the top ten. The sample consisted of PBMCs or a T cell subset sorted from them (not recorded which). Receptor source: an adult woman who had mild COVID-19 (a few samples of this study predate the infection). The sample titles of this study are shuffled in the database, so cell type and time point are left out; the donor was told from shared clones.

The chain is built from TRBV6-2 or TRBV6-3 and TRBJ2-6; D ambiguous. CDR1 MNHEY and CDR2 SVGEGT come from the germline V gene. There are 12 residues in the CDR3. Deletions cut 10 bases from V and 4 bases from J, with 8 bases between. CDR3 loop: CATSVGANVLTF. DNA for the CDR3: TGTGCCACCTCGGTCGGGGCCAACGTCCTGACTTTC.

The chain links TRBV7-9 to TRBJ1-6; possibly TRBD1 for D (5 bases). The CDR3 totals 17 residues. Germline V CDR1 and CDR2: SEHNR, FQNEAQ (reference sequence). Trimming stripped 5 bases from V and 2 bases from J, with 16 bases between. CDR3 sequence (DNA): TGTGCCAGCAGCAACGACGTAGCGGGGGCCTATAATTCACCCCTCCACTTT. Amino acids: CASSNDVAGAYNSPLHF.

In this sample, this clonotype turned up a few times. The rearrangement uses TRBV7-9 and TRBJ1-4; D gene unclear. From germline, CDR1 is SEHNR and CDR2 FQNEAQ (reference sequence). CDR3 length equals 14 residues. Trimming removed 5 bases from V and 5 bases from J, with 12 bases in between. For the CDR3, the DNA is TGTGCCAGCAGCCCGCGGATTCAAAATGAAAAACTGTTTTTT. Translated: CASSPRIQNEKLFF.

This chain connects TRBV12-3 or TRBV12-4 to TRBJ1-4; 9 nucleotides line up with TRBD1. The CDR3 extends over 15 amino acids. V lost 1 base, J lost 8 bases, and 5 bases stayed unmatched. CDR3 sequence: CASSLGDRGREKLFF. Here the CDR3 DNA reads TGTGCCAGCAGTTTAGGAGACAGGGGGAGGGAAAAACTGTTTTTT.

This clonotype has a count of ten or more. The V call is TRBV7-3, the J call TRBJ2-7; the match to TRBD2 covers 7 bases. The germline gives CDR1 SGHTA, CDR2 FQGTGA. The ends lost 6 bases at V and 2 bases at J; junction bases unmatched: 10. The CDR3 extends over 15 amino acids. CDR3 sequence: CASSRGGGFTYEQYF. CDR3 coding DNA: TGTGCCAGCAGTCGCGGCGGGGGTTTTACCTACGAGCAGTACTTC.

This clonotype came up a few times. This CDR3 is CASTPGTGKETQYF. CDR3 nucleotides: TGTGCCAGCACCCCCGGGACAGGGAAAGAGACCCAGTACTTC. The V and J genes are TRBV12-3 or TRBV12-4 and TRBJ2-5, with TRBD1 identical over 9 bases. The junction had 6 bases not matched to a gene; V was cut back by 7 bases and J by 3 bases. The CDR3 runs 14 residues.

There are a few counts of this clonotype. This sequence joins TRBV29-1 and TRBJ2-1, with D unresolved. V lost 0 bases to trimming and J lost 7 bases, with 10 bases between them. In germline, CDR1 is SQVTM, CDR2 ANQGSEA. The CDR3 is 13 residues long. The CDR3 spells CSVEDRFRNEQFF. For the CDR3, the DNA is TGCAGCGTTGAAGATCGATTTCGGAATGAGCAGTTCTTC.

This clonotype was picked up a small number of times. The rearrangement uses TRBV20-1 and TRBJ1-5, with a possible D match to TRBD1 (5 bases). V was trimmed by 0 bases and J by 2 bases, leaving 11 bases between them. CDR1 and CDR2 (germline): DFQATT, SNEGSKA (reference sequence). The CDR3 is made up of 15 amino acids. The CDR3 region is CSARDPRRGNQPQHF. CDR3 sequence (DNA): TGCAGTGCTAGAGATCCCCGCAGGGGCAATCAGCCCCAGCATTTT.

The genes are TRBV19 and TRBJ1-3, with D uncertain. The germline V gene has CDR1 LNHDA and CDR2 SQIVND (reference sequence). The CDR3 length is 15 residues. Trimming stripped 2 bases from V and 0 bases from J, with 8 bases between. This CDR3 reads CASSIPGSSGNTIYF. The DNA of the CDR3 is TGTGCCAGTAGTATACCGGGCAGCTCTGGAAACACCATATATTTT.

This clonotype occurred a few times. The CDR3 bases are TGTGCCAGCAGCCAAGCCATGGGCACCGGGGAGCTGTTTTTT. Translated, it gives CASSQAMGTGELFF. The chain combines TRBV6-2 or TRBV6-3 with TRBJ2-2; D call uncertain. The V end lost 6 bases, the J end lost 4 bases, and 12 bases lay between the germline ends. The CDR3 sequence is 14 residues long. The germline V gene encodes CDR1 MNHEY and CDR2 SVGEGT.